This entry lists 20 T cell receptor beta chains sequenced from one sample in a study of blood T cell repertoires in COVID-19. The method was immunoSEQ multiplex PCR; TCRdb's version includes in-frame clones alone and lacks a portion of them. The data show around 330,000 clones, roughly 90% seen once. The sample consisted of PBMCs or T cells enriched from blood (not recorded which). These receptors were collected from a man aged 55 to 69 who had recovered from COVID-19.

The CDR3: CASSQAGTKNTEAFF. For the CDR3, the DNA is TGTGCCAGCAGCCAAGCCGGGACAAAGAACACTGAAGCTTTCTTT. The chain recombines TRBV4-2 with TRBJ1-1, with D perhaps matching TRBD1 (6 bases). CDR1 LGHNA and CDR2 YNFKEQ come from the germline V gene. This CDR3 spans 15 amino acids. The V end lost 1 base, the J end lost 1 base, and 10 bases lay between the germline ends.

The chain couples TRBV19 to TRBJ1-6; D ambiguous. V lost 3 bases to trimming and J lost 9 bases, with 9 bases between them. The CDR3 runs 13 residues. Per germline, CDR1 LNHDA and CDR2 SQIVND (reference sequence). CDR3 in DNA: TGTGCCAGTAGTATGGGAGCACCTTCACCCCTCCACTTT. It specifies CASSMGAPSPLHF.

This clone was counted a single time. The J gene is TRBJ2-3, the V gene TRBV11-2; D is unresolved. The CDR3 loop spans 13 amino acids. Germline loops: CDR1 SGHAT, CDR2 FQNNGV. Trimming shortened V by 5 bases and J by 2 bases, and 8 bases separated the two germline ends. CDR3 loop: CASSLSITDTQYF. In DNA, the CDR3 is TGTGCCAGCAGCCTGAGCATCACAGATACGCAGTATTTT.

This clone has only one observation. The chain uses TRBV5-1 and TRBJ2-7, with 8 positions matching TRBD1. Germline CDR1 reads SGHRS; CDR2 reads YFSETQ. CDR3 length: 14 residues. V lost 0 bases and J lost 4; bases outside the gene matches: 3. The CDR3 protein is CASSLDRGVYEQYF. For the CDR3, the DNA is TGCGCCAGCAGCTTGGACAGGGGGGTATACGAGCAGTACTTC.

This clone was counted a single time. This chain joins TRBV4-2 and TRBJ1-1; D is possibly TRBD1 (6 bases). The V gene lost 1 base and the J gene lost 3 bases, with 15 bases spanning the gap. This CDR3 has 16 residues. Germline CDR1 reads LGHNA; CDR2 reads YNFKEQ. This chain's CDR3 is CASSQVRGGGDTEAFF. CDR3 nucleotides: TGTGCCAGCAGCCAAGTTAGAGGGGGAGGGGACACTGAAGCTTTCTTT.

The gene calls are TRBV7-2 and TRBJ2-1; 12 positions match TRBD2. With 1 base clipped from V and 5 bases from J, the junction kept 9 bases outside the gene matches. The CDR3 is 18 residues long. Germline lookup yields CDR1 SGHTA and CDR2 FQGNSA. Written as DNA, the CDR3 is TGTGCCAGCAGCTTAGACGAACGAACTAGCGGGAGGAACAATGAGCAGTTCTTC. Translated: CASSLDERTSGRNNEQFF.

CDR3 coding DNA: TGTGCCAGCAGCTTGCCTGTAGGAAACACCATATATTTT. It codes for CASSLPVGNTIYF. V and J are TRBV5-6 and TRBJ1-3, with D uncertain. Germline CDR1 SGHDT, CDR2 YYEEEE. This CDR3 has 13 residues. V lost 1 base and J 4 bases, leaving 6 bases between the germline ends.

V gene TRBV27 combines with J gene TRBJ2-7; D uncertain. Per the germline V gene, CDR1 is MNHEY and CDR2 is SMNVEV (reference sequence). The CDR3 is made up of 9 amino acids. In nucleotides, the CDR3 is TGTACGATGACTTACGAGCAGTACTTC. This gives the protein CTMTYEQYF.

This chain links TRBV6-5 with TRBJ2-2, with 9 bases lining up with TRBD1. Unmatched junction bases numbered 6, after V lost 4 bases and J lost 6 bases. The CDR3 is 15 residues long. The germline CDR1 and CDR2 sequences are MNHEY and SVGAGI. This CDR3 reads CASSFGQGKAGELFF. CDR3 DNA: TGTGCCAGCAGTTTCGGACAGGGGAAAGCCGGGGAGCTGTTTTTT.

The chain combines TRBV6-6 with TRBJ1-1; the D gene is possibly TRBD1 (5 bases). CDR1 MNHNY and CDR2 SVGAGI come from the germline V gene (reference sequence). The CDR3 is made up of 15 amino acids. V dropped 6 bases and J dropped 4 bases, with 18 bases sitting between them. CDR3 amino acids: CASSQRGQGGTEAFF. The CDR3 DNA follows: TGTGCCAGCAGCCAAAGGGGTCAGGGAGGCACTGAAGCTTTCTTT.

This chain connects TRBV30 to TRBJ1-2, with 7 bases matching TRBD1. From germline, CDR1 is GTSNPN and CDR2 SVGIG (reference sequence). The CDR3 is 14 amino acids. Losses at the gene ends were 2 bases for V and 8 bases for J; bases not matched to a gene: 11. DNA of the CDR3: TGTGCCTGGAGTCTGGAGACAGGGCCGGGGGGCTACACCTTC. It codes for CAWSLETGPGGYTF.

The rearrangement links TRBV7-9 to TRBJ1-5, with D hard to call. The length of the CDR3 is 13 residues. Trimming shortened V by 5 bases and J by 0 bases, and 5 bases separated the two germline ends. Germline V gives CDR1 SEHNR, CDR2 FQNEAQ (reference sequence). The CDR3 protein is CASSLNSNQPQHF. CDR3 nucleotides: TGTGCCAGCAGCCTTAATAGCAATCAGCCCCAGCATTTT. Based on the CDR3 plus reference TRBV7-9 and TRBJ1-5, the full variable domain is DTGVSQNPRHKITKRGQNVTFRCDPISEHNRLYWYRQTLGQGPEFLTYFQNEAQLEKSRLLSDRFSAERPKGSFSTLEIQRTEQGDSAMYLCASSLNSNQPQHFGDGTRLSIL.

The chain combines TRBV3-1 (or the pseudogene TRBV3-2) with TRBJ1-5; a possible D gene is TRBD1 (6 bases). The germline V and J ends were trimmed by 0 bases and 9 bases, with 12 bases remaining between them. The CDR3 loop spans 14 amino acids. Germline-derived CDR1 and CDR2 are LGHDT and YNNKEL (reference sequence). The CDR3 is CASSQDGGAGPQHF. The CDR3 DNA is TGTGCCAGCAGCCAAGACGGGGGGGCAGGGCCCCAGCATTTT.

The CDR3 loop reads CASSLAYGGNEQFF. Here the CDR3 DNA reads TGTGCCAGCAGCTTAGCGTATGGAGGGAATGAGCAGTTCTTC. V is TRBV11-1 and J is TRBJ2-1, with TRBD2 as a possible D gene (6 bases). CDR1 is SGHAT, CDR2 FQDESV, per germline (reference sequence). V shed 0 bases and J shed 7 bases, with 10 bases lying between them. The CDR3 covers 14 residues.

This clone has more than one count but fewer than ten. The chain links TRBV3-1 (or the pseudogene TRBV3-2) to TRBJ1-1, with a possible D match to TRBD1 (6 bases). Germline assignment: CDR1 LGHDT and CDR2 YNNKEL (reference sequence). This CDR3 spans 13 amino acids. Trimming removed 6 bases at V and 3 bases at J, with 11 bases between. The CDR3 protein is CASSGQPYTEAFF. As DNA, the CDR3 is TGTGCCAGCAGTGGACAGCCTTACACTGAAGCTTTCTTT.

This rearrangement joins TRBV19 to TRBJ2-7; TRBD1 matches 7 bases. The germline CDR1 and CDR2 sequences are LNHDA and SQIVND (reference sequence). The CDR3 has 11 amino acids. V was pared by 6 bases and J by 4 bases, with 0 bases of the junction left unmatched. CDR3 protein: CASSRGYEQYF. The CDR3 DNA follows: TGTGCCAGTAGCAGGGGGTACGAGCAGTACTTC.

Notes on this clone: Within the sample, other DNA sequences also encode this same CDR3. J is TRBJ2-5 and V is TRBV18; 8 nucleotides agree with TRBD1. CDR1 is KGHSH and CDR2 is LQKENI in the germline V gene. V dropped 3 bases and J dropped 4; count of bases not matched to a gene: 1. CDR3 length: 13 residues. The CDR3 sequence is CASSPGTGETQYF. DNA of the CDR3: TGTGCCAGCTCACCGGGGACAGGAGAGACCCAGTACTTC.

This clone was picked up one time. V usage is TRBV24-1 and J usage is TRBJ2-2, with D possibly TRBD1 on 6 matching bases. The CDR3 is made up of 15 amino acids. Germline V CDR1 and CDR2: KGHDR, SFDVKD. The V gene lost 1 base and the J gene lost 4 bases, with 9 bases spanning the gap. Here the CDR3 reads CATSDLVDSTGELFF. The CDR3 region has the DNA TGTGCCACCAGTGATTTAGTGGACAGCACCGGGGAGCTGTTTTTT.

This rearrangement joins TRBV5-5 to TRBJ2-1, with D unresolved. The germline gives CDR1 SGHKS, CDR2 YYEKEE (reference sequence). V was pared by 2 bases and J by 7 bases, with 19 bases between. This CDR3 has 16 residues. This chain's CDR3 is CASSFRPHLEVNEQFF. The CDR3 region has the DNA TGTGCCAGCAGCTTTCGGCCCCATCTCGAGGTAAATGAGCAGTTCTTC. Full variable domain (rest looked up from reference TRBV5-5 and TRBJ2-1): DAGVTQSPTHLIKTRGQQVTLRCSPISGHKSVSWYQQVLGQGPQFIFQYYEKEERGRGNFPDRFSARQFPNYSSELNVNALLLGDSALYLCASSFRPHLEVNEQFFGPGTRLTVL.

A single count supports this clone. The V and J genes are TRBV5-5 and TRBJ2-2; tentative D call: TRBD1 (5 bases). The ends were cut back, 4 bases at V and 1 base at J, with 11 bases in the middle. From germline, CDR1 is SGHKS and CDR2 YYEKEE (reference sequence). The length of the CDR3 is 15 residues. Written as DNA, the CDR3 is TGTGCCAGCAGCACAACGACAGTGAACACCGGGGAGCTGTTTTTT. Its translation is CASSTTTVNTGELFF.